The 31 T cell receptor beta chains below come from one sample, sequenced in a study of blood T cell repertoires in COVID-19. Profiled with immunoSEQ multiplex PCR; TCRdb holds only in-frame clones, not every one. The sample includes 150,000 to 200,000 clones, approximately 80% of them seen just once. The sequenced sample was PBMCs or T cells enriched from blood (not recorded which). The origin of the receptors is a woman in her forties or fifties who had recovered from COVID-19.

This chain links TRBV28 with TRBJ2-7; TRBD1 matches at 7 bases. Trimming cost V 7 bases and J 0 bases; bases outside gene matches: 9. The CDR3 is 15 residues long. Germline-derived CDR1 and CDR2 are MDHEN and SYDVKM. DNA of the CDR3: TGTGCCAGCAAAACCTGGGACAGTTTCTCCTACGAGCAGTACTTC. Translated, it gives CASKTWDSFSYEQYF.

The chain recombines TRBV2 with TRBJ1-3; D might be TRBD1 (5 bases). CDR1 is SNHLY, CDR2 FYNNEI, per germline. Trimming removed 8 bases at V and 14 bases at J, with 16 bases between. The CDR3 loop spans 11 amino acids. For the CDR3, the DNA is TGTGCCAGCGGCAACAGCGGGACGGTATATTTT. Translating gives CASGNSGTVYF.

The table lists this clone with a few counts. V gene TRBV30 combines with J gene TRBJ2-7; TRBD2 is a possible D gene (5 bases). Germline V gene data show CDR1 as GTSNPN and CDR2 as SVGIG (reference sequence). V lost 3 bases to trimming and J lost 0 bases, with 12 bases between them. This CDR3 comprises 14 residues. The CDR3: CAWRGGPYSYEQYF. The CDR3 nucleotides are TGTGCCTGGAGGGGCGGGCCGTACTCCTACGAGCAGTACTTC. Supplemented by reference TRBV30 and TRBJ2-7, the full variable domain reads SQTIHQWPATLVQPVGSPLSLECTVEGTSNPNLYWYRQAAGRGLQLLFYSVGIGQISSEVPQNLSASRPQDRQFILSSKKLLLSDSGFYLCAWRGGPYSYEQYFGPGTRLTVT.

The J gene is TRBJ2-7, the V gene TRBV2, with 9 positions matching TRBD1. Trimming at V came to 5 bases and at J to 3 bases, leaving 8 bases not matched to a gene. Germline V lookup: CDR1 SNHLY, CDR2 FYNNEI. The CDR3 covers 15 residues. For the CDR3, the DNA is TGTGCCAGCAGTTATGGGACAGGGCCTATCTACGAGCAGTACTTC. Translation gives CASSYGTGPIYEQYF. The complete variable domain, with remaining parts taken from reference TRBV2 and TRBJ2-7, reads EPEVTQTPSHQVTQMGQEVILRCVPISNHLYFYWYRQILGQKVEFLVSFYNNEISEKSEIFDDQFSVERPDGSNFTLKIRSTKLEDSAMYFCASSYGTGPIYEQYFGPGTRLTVT.

The chain links TRBV5-6 to TRBJ2-7; TRBD1 is a possible D gene (6 bases). The CDR3 is 15 residues long. V lost 4 bases and J lost 4, with 18 bases in between. CDR1 is SGHDT and CDR2 is YYEEEE in the germline V gene. The CDR3 nucleotides are TGTGCCAGCAGCAGCCAGGGGCGAGGAGTATACGAGCAGTACTTC. Its protein is CASSSQGRGVYEQYF.

The chain recombines TRBV3-1 (or the pseudogene TRBV3-2) with TRBJ1-1; the D gene is possibly TRBD1 (5 bases). The V end was cut by 1 base, the J end by 0 bases, with 9 bases between. This CDR3 comprises 15 residues. Germline V gives CDR1 LGHDT, CDR2 YNNKEL (reference sequence). The CDR3 loop is CASSQAPGMNTEAFF. The CDR3 DNA sequence: TGTGCCAGCAGCCAAGCACCAGGGATGAACACTGAAGCTTTCTTT.

The chain combines TRBV7-2 with TRBJ2-7, with 15 bases that match TRBD2. Trimming at V came to 3 bases and at J to 4 bases, leaving 4 bases not matched to a gene. The CDR3 has 16 amino acids. Germline assignment: CDR1 SGHTA and CDR2 FQGNSA. The CDR3 region has the DNA TGTGCCAGCAGCTTGCTTGGGACTAGCGGGGGGTACGAGCAGTACTTC. Translation: CASSLLGTSGGYEQYF.

This clone was observed many times. This sequence joins TRBV11-2 and TRBJ2-1; D remains ambiguous. Per germline, CDR1 SGHAT and CDR2 FQNNGV. The CDR3 runs to 14 residues. Deletions cut 1 base from V and 5 bases from J, with 9 bases between. The CDR3 protein is CASSLGAGNNEQFF. In DNA, the CDR3 is TGTGCCAGCAGCTTAGGGGCAGGAAACAATGAGCAGTTCTTC.

The chain joins TRBV7-3 to TRBJ1-6; 7 bases align to TRBD1. Germline lookup yields CDR1 SGHTA and CDR2 FQGTGA. This CDR3 region has 14 residues. With 5 bases clipped from V and 7 bases from J, the junction kept 5 bases outside the gene matches. CDR3 bases: TGTGCCAGCAGCACCGGGACAGCAAATTCACCCCTCCACTTT. This codes for CASSTGTANSPLHF.

The rearrangement uses TRBV5-1 and TRBJ1-1; D gene uncertain. Germline V gene sequence: CDR1 SGHRS, CDR2 YFSETQ. This CDR3 comprises 14 residues. Trimming pared 4 bases from V and 0 bases from J, leaving 10 bases between. In nucleotides, the CDR3 is TGCGCCAGCAGCACTGAGGACTTGAACACTGAAGCTTTCTTT. Its translation is CASSTEDLNTEAFF.

The genes are TRBV28 and TRBJ1-1; 12 nucleotides line up with TRBD1. CDR1 is MDHEN and CDR2 is SYDVKM in the germline V gene. The junction had 4 bases not matched to a gene; V was cut back by 3 bases and J by 11 bases. The CDR3 is 13 residues long. As DNA, the CDR3 is TGTGCCAGCAGTTTGGGACAGGGGGCTGGGGCTTTCTTT. Its translation: CASSLGQGAGAFF.

The chain recombines TRBV15 with TRBJ2-2; 8 nucleotides agree with TRBD2. CDR1 and CDR2 from the germline V gene are LNHNV and YYDKDF (reference sequence). There are 15 residues in the CDR3. V lost 1 base and J lost 5; bases outside the gene matches: 3. The CDR3 nucleotides read TGTGCCACCAGCAGAGGAGCGGGAGAAACCGGGGAGCTGTTTTTT. This codes for CATSRGAGETGELFF.

The chain employs TRBV19 and TRBJ2-7; 11 bases are a match to TRBD2. CDR3 size: 15 residues. CDR1 LNHDA and CDR2 SQIVND come from the germline V gene (reference sequence). J lost 6 bases, V lost 5 bases, and 9 bases had no gene match. This chain's CDR3 is CASSSTSGSLSEQYF. The CDR3 DNA reads TGTGCCAGTAGTTCAACTAGCGGGAGCCTTAGCGAGCAGTACTTC.

A single count supports this clone. This chain joins TRBV29-1 and TRBJ1-2, with D possibly matching TRBD1 (6 bases). CDR3 length: 14 amino acids. Trimming removed 0 bases at V and 4 bases at J, with 12 bases between. Germline-derived CDR1 and CDR2 are SQVTM and ANQGSEA. The CDR3 nucleotides read TGCAGCGTTGAAGATCAGGGCAGGGGCTATGGCTACACCTTC. Its protein product is CSVEDQGRGYGYTF.

This clone was counted at least ten times. The chain is built from TRBV28 and TRBJ1-4; no clear D. The CDR3 has 13 residues. The ends were cut back, 6 bases at V and 8 bases at J, with 13 bases in the middle. Per germline, CDR1 MDHEN and CDR2 SYDVKM. The CDR3 bases are TGTGCCAGCAGCGGGTTGGTAAAGGAAAAACTGTTTTTT. Its translation is CASSGLVKEKLFF.

The V gene is TRBV4-2, the J gene TRBJ1-5; D gene ambiguous. CDR3 length: 13 amino acids. The germline V gene encodes CDR1 LGHNA and CDR2 YNFKEQ. Trimming took off 0 bases at V and 9 bases at J, with 9 bases between the two ends. CDR3 nucleotide sequence: TGTGCCAGCAGCCAAGATACGGGTTCGCCCCAGCATTTT. Translating gives CASSQDTGSPQHF.

This clone was observed a few times. J is TRBJ1-2 and V is TRBV7-2; TRBD1 might be the D (5 bases). V dropped 1 base and J dropped 0 bases, with 12 bases sitting between them. From germline, CDR1 is SGHTA and CDR2 FQGNSA. The CDR3 is 16 residues long. Written as DNA, the CDR3 is TGTGCCAGCAGCTTAGGGGGCAGGCAAGCTAACTATGGCTACACCTTC. Residues: CASSLGGRQANYGYTF.

This clone was seen more than once but under ten times. The chain couples TRBV28 to TRBJ2-7; D is perhaps TRBD1 (5 bases). Deletions cut 3 bases from V and 2 bases from J, with 8 bases between. Germline values: CDR1 MDHEN, CDR2 SYDVKM. The CDR3 extends over 13 amino acids. The CDR3 is CASSLGQPYEQYF. The CDR3 DNA is TGTGCCAGCAGTTTGGGGCAGCCCTACGAGCAGTACTTC.

This clone was counted only a few times. This sequence joins TRBV29-1 and TRBJ1-4; the D gene is possibly TRBD1 (6 bases). Germline V gives CDR1 SQVTM, CDR2 ANQGSEA. Trimming cost V 0 bases and J 8 bases, with 10 bases left between them. The CDR3 runs to 13 residues. CDR3 DNA sequence: TGCAGCGTTGAAGAAGGGGGAGGGGAAAAACTGTTTTTT. It translates to CSVEEGGGEKLFF. Combining the CDR3 with reference TRBV29-1 and TRBJ1-4 gives the whole variable domain SAVISQKPSRDICQRGTSLTIQCQVDSQVTMMFWYRQQPGQSLTLIATANQGSEATYESGFVIDKFPISRPNLTFSTLTVSNMSPEDSSIYLCSVEEGGGEKLFFGSGTQLSVL.

This CDR3 reads CASSHLGRTDTQYF. Written as DNA, the CDR3 is TGTGCCAGCAGCCACCTTGGGAGGACAGATACGCAGTATTTT. The chain employs TRBV3-1 (or the pseudogene TRBV3-2) and TRBJ2-3; TRBD2 is a possible D gene (6 bases). This CDR3 contains 14 residues. CDR1 and CDR2 from the germline V gene are LGHDT and YNNKEL (reference sequence). Between the trimmed V and J ends, which lost 3 bases and 3 bases, there was a span of 10 bases.

The chain carries TRBV12-3 or TRBV12-4 and TRBJ2-5; possible D gene TRBD2, 6 bases. This CDR3 is built from 13 residues. V lost 6 bases and J 1 base, leaving 9 bases between the germline ends. CDR3 DNA sequence: TGTGCCAGCAGCCCGACTAGCCAAGAGACCCAGTACTTC. It specifies CASSPTSQETQYF.

The rearrangement links TRBV27 to TRBJ1-6; D uncertain. The V gene lost 3 bases and the J gene lost 6 bases, with 15 bases spanning the gap. The CDR3 consists of 16 residues. CDR1 and CDR2 (germline): MNHEY, SMNVEV (reference sequence). CDR3 DNA sequence: TGTGCCAGCAGTTTTCGAGGGAACTCGGGTAATTCACCCCTCCACTTT. Encoded protein: CASSFRGNSGNSPLHF.

This clone was seen a few times. The chain employs TRBV7-8 and TRBJ1-3; D call uncertain. V was cut by 1 base and J by 2 bases, with 12 bases left in between. CDR3 length: 16 amino acids. Germline lookup yields CDR1 SGHVS and CDR2 FQNEAQ. The CDR3 region is CASSLDVGVAGNTIYF. Here the CDR3 DNA reads TGTGCCAGCAGCTTAGATGTCGGGGTAGCTGGAAACACCATATATTTT.

The CDR3 protein is CASQTPAGSGRETQYF. In DNA form, the CDR3 reads TGTGCCAGCCAGACGCCAGCTGGTTCGGGTAGGGAGACCCAGTACTTC. This rearrangement joins TRBV28 to TRBJ2-5; D is uncertain. V lost 8 bases and J lost 5, with 24 bases in between. The V gene's germline CDR1 is MDHEN and CDR2 SYDVKM. This CDR3 is built from 16 residues.

The gene calls are TRBV10-3 and TRBJ1-3; a weak D match, TRBD1 (6 bases). The CDR3 is 18 residues long. The V end was cut by 0 bases, the J end by 0 bases, with 15 bases between. CDR1 is ENHRY and CDR2 is SYGVKD in the germline V gene. CDR3 bases: TGTGCCATCAGTGAGTCGGGGGCCCGAAAAAGCTCTGGAAACACCATATATTTT. Translated: CAISESGARKSSGNTIYF.

V is TRBV19 and J is TRBJ1-5; D possibly corresponds to TRBD1 (5 bases). CDR1 LNHDA and CDR2 SQIVND come from the germline V gene (reference sequence). The germline V and J ends were trimmed by 4 bases and 5 bases, with 12 bases remaining between them. The length of the CDR3 is 14 residues. This CDR3 is CASSTLDRYQPQHF. CDR3 bases: TGTGCCAGTAGTACTCTAGACAGATATCAGCCCCAGCATTTT.

The V call is TRBV28, the J call TRBJ2-3; D not certain. Trimming stripped 2 bases from V and 2 bases from J, with 8 bases between. Per germline, CDR1 MDHEN and CDR2 SYDVKM. This CDR3 comprises 14 residues. CDR3 nucleotide sequence: TGTGCCAGCAGTTTAGGCAGGATCACAGATACGCAGTATTTT. Translation: CASSLGRITDTQYF.

The chain has TRBV29-1 and TRBJ1-4, with D possibly being TRBD1 (5 bases). In germline, CDR1 is SQVTM, CDR2 ANQGSEA. V lost 6 bases and J lost 8, with 22 bases in between. The CDR3 loop spans 15 amino acids. Here the CDR3 reads CSVRKVGGVGEKLFF. The CDR3 DNA reads as TGCAGCGTCAGAAAGGTCGGGGGAGTAGGCGAAAAACTGTTTTTT.

This clone has just a few counts. The rearrangement links TRBV19 to TRBJ1-4, with 9 bases matching TRBD1. Trimming cost V 8 bases and J 8 bases; bases outside gene matches: 9. The CDR3 loop spans 14 amino acids. Germline loops: CDR1 LNHDA, CDR2 SQIVND (reference sequence). This chain's CDR3 is CASHLGQGREKLFF. Here the CDR3 DNA reads TGTGCCAGTCACCTGGGACAGGGCCGGGAAAAACTGTTTTTT.

The chain is built from TRBV19 and TRBJ1-4, with TRBD1 matching over 7 bases. This CDR3 is built from 15 residues. CDR1 and CDR2 from the germline V gene are LNHDA and SQIVND (reference sequence). The V segment lost 6 bases and the J segment 4 bases; nucleotides outside the gene matches: 8. In DNA, the CDR3 is TGTGCCAGTAGGATGGGACAGACCATTAATGAAAAACTGTTTTTT. It specifies CASRMGQTINEKLFF.

This clone was observed a single time. The rearrangement links TRBV27 to TRBJ1-5; a weak D match, TRBD1 (6 bases). V was shortened by 6 bases and J by 0 bases, with 15 bases between the two germline ends. Per germline, CDR1 MNHEY and CDR2 SMNVEV (reference sequence). This CDR3 is built from 16 residues. The CDR3 loop reads CASRPYRQASNQPQHF. The CDR3 coding sequence is TGTGCCAGCAGGCCCTATCGACAGGCTAGCAATCAGCCCCAGCATTTT.